The source of this T cell receptor beta chain is a study of OX40 agonist ivuxolimab in advanced cancers. Study-level information: Participants averaged approximately 60 years of age (range roughly 23 to 80) and were 82.7% male. Findings and caveats of the study: The investigators did not determine what antigen specificity the expanded peripheral T cells had.

As concerns this clone: Its antigen remains unidentified.

Sequencing was performed with immunoSEQ multiplex PCR; in TCRdb, only in-frame clones are kept and a portion is missing. The repertoire holds about 45,000 clones, with about 79% as singletons. The receptor was isolated from an adult with an advanced solid tumor such as melanoma, head and neck, liver or kidney cancer. This specimen was CD4+ or CD8+ T cells sorted from blood, taken in a trial of the OX40 agonist ivuxolimab.

This CDR3 reads CASSVTSGRFDEQFF. In DNA, the CDR3 is TGTGCCAGCAGCGTCACTAGCGGGAGGTTCGATGAGCAGTTCTTC. The chain links TRBV9 to TRBJ2-1; the match to TRBD2 covers 12 bases. The length of the CDR3 is 15 residues. Per the germline V gene, CDR1 is SGDLS and CDR2 is YYNGEE. Trimming removed 2 bases from V and 8 bases from J; junction bases left unmatched: 5.